Sequencing of this T cell receptor beta chain was carried out in a study of T cell responses to AZD1222 COVID-19 vaccine. Findings of the study overall: Recipients of two AZD1222 doses showed rising Spike-specific TCR breadth and depth. Possibly, clonal diversity was underestimated; donors were largely white British and included more females. Unmutated variant regions are reportedly the target of nearly half of TCRs that are spike-specific.

This table comes from immunoSEQ multiplex PCR, and its TCRdb copy is limited to in-frame clones, with some not included. The profile covers under 200,000 clones, with about 91% appearing a single time and around 1.3% taken by the ten largest. After removal of 7 bases from V and 4 bases from J, the junction contained 4 bases not matched to a gene. This CDR3 is 12 amino acids long. Germline V CDR1 and CDR2: SNHLY, FYNNEI. This clone has only one observation. Antigen unknown. The input for sequencing was peripheral blood, taken 28 days after the second AZD1222 dose. This clonotype was sampled from an adult who received the AZD1222 COVID-19 vaccine. The chain combines TRBV2 with TRBJ2-7, with TRBD1 matching 7 bases. The DNA for the CDR3 is TGTGCCAGCACTTTGGGACAGTACGAGCAGTACTTC. As protein: CASTLGQYEQYF.